This passage covers 2 T cell receptor beta chains from one sample sequenced in a study of OX40 agonist ivuxolimab in advanced cancers. The method was immunoSEQ multiplex PCR; TCRdb's version includes in-frame clones alone and lacks a portion of them. The sample consists of 70,000 to 95,000 clones, approximately 91% of them appearing once. The specimen comprised CD4+ or CD8+ T cells sorted from blood, sampled in a trial of the OX40 agonist ivuxolimab. These receptors came from an adult with an advanced solid tumor such as melanoma, head and neck, liver or kidney cancer.

The chain recombines TRBV10-3 with TRBJ2-7, with D perhaps matching TRBD1 (6 bases). From germline, CDR1 is ENHRY and CDR2 SYGVKD. The V end lost 8 bases, the J end lost 4 bases, and 12 bases lay between the germline ends. The CDR3 is 12 residues long. CDR3 sequence reads: CAIGDIPYEQYF. CDR3 sequence (DNA): TGTGCCATCGGGGACATCCCTTACGAGCAGTACTTC.

The rearrangement links TRBV19 to TRBJ1-5; 7 bases line up with TRBD1. Germline CDR1 is LNHDA and CDR2 is SQIVND (reference sequence). Trimming cost V 5 bases and J 4 bases; bases outside gene matches: 5. The CDR3 is 14 amino acids. As DNA, the CDR3 is TGTGCCAGTAGTCCACAGGGGATTAATCAGCCCCAGCATTTT. Encoded protein: CASSPQGINQPQHF.